These T cell receptor beta chains were read from a single sample in a study of CD8 T cells in ankylosing spondylitis. TCRdb re-called the 5' RACE reads with MiXCR, one entry per CDR3 protein. This sample has around 390,000 distinct CDR3 sequences, with 20% to 25% found just once. Material for sequencing was blood, either unsorted or a sorted T cell fraction (not recorded which). The receptors come from a male donor with ankylosing spondylitis. The CDR3 runs from the conserved cysteine through the conserved F or W. A D gene is named only where the DNA matches it firmly. Clone size appears in some rows only: once, few, many, or a class for an expanded clone.

D | J | size | V | DNA | CDR3
TRBD1 | TRBJ2-1 | few | TRBV11-1 | TGTGCCAGCAGCTGGAACGGACAGGGATTGTTCTTC | CASSWNGQGLFF
- | TRBJ1-6 | few | TRBV12-3/TRBV12-4 | TGTGCCAGCAATTCACGGCAGGGAAATTCACCCCTCCACTTT | CASNSRQGNSPLHF
- | TRBJ2-7 | few | TRBV18 | TGTGCCAGCTCACAAACGGGACTTTCCTACGAGCAGTACTTC | CASSQTGLSYEQYF
- | TRBJ1-5 | few | TRBV12-3/TRBV12-4 | TGTGCCAGTAGACTTTGGGGGGAAAATCAGCCCCAGCATTTT | CASRLWGENQPQHF
- | TRBJ2-1 | - | TRBV29-1 | TGCAGCGTTCACAGGGTCCCACTACTCAATGAGCAGTTCTTC | CSVHRVPLLNEQFF
- | TRBJ2-1 | - | TRBV7-9 | TGTGCCAGCAGCTTAGTCGGGGATCTGACGTTCTTC | CASSLVGDLTFF
- | TRBJ2-7 | few | TRBV20-1 | TGCAGTGCTAGAGATGGATCGGGAAAGGGATTTGTGGGGCAGTACTTC | CSARDGSGKGFVGQYF
- | TRBJ1-1 | - | TRBV19 | TGTGCCAGTAGTATTCTCCGGAGGGATGAAGCTTTCTTT | CASSILRRDEAFF
TRBD1 | TRBJ1-1 | few | TRBV6-1 | TGTGCCAGCAGAGGGACAGGGGTTAACACTGAAGCTTTCTTT | CASRGTGVNTEAFF
- | TRBJ2-1 | few | TRBV6-1 | TGTGCCAGCAGTCCCCCCACGGGACCAACCTACAATGAGCAGTTCTTC | CASSPPTGPTYNEQFF
- | TRBJ1-3 | few | TRBV25-1 | TGTGCCAGCAGTCAACAGGGACGCGGCTCTGGAAACACCATATATTTT | CASSQQGRGSGNTIYF
- | TRBJ2-7 | - | TRBV10-3 | TGTGCCACCGCGGCCGAACCCAACAACTACGAGCAGTACTTC | CATAAEPNNYEQYF
TRBD1 | TRBJ1-4 | few | TRBV19 | TGTGCCAGTAGTGTGGAGGGGACAGATGAAAAACTGTTTTTT | CASSVEGTDEKLFF
- | TRBJ2-7 | few | TRBV20-1 | TGCAGTGCTAACAGGGATCCGAGCTACGAGCAGTACTTC | CSANRDPSYEQYF
- | TRBJ1-2 | few | TRBV5-1 | TGCGCCAGCAGCTTGCTACAGGGCTACTATGGCTACACCTTC | CASSLLQGYYGYTF
TRBD2 | TRBJ2-2 | few | TRBV25-1 | TGTGCCAGCCGATTTAGCGGGAGGACGGGTACCGGGGAGCTGTTTTTT | CASRFSGRTGTGELFF
- | TRBJ2-2 | - | TRBV5-1 | TGCGCCAGCAGCTTGGTCGAGCTCAACACCGGGGAGCTGTTTTTT | CASSLVELNTGELFF
- | TRBJ2-1 | few | TRBV5-1 | TGCGCCAGCAGCTCCGGCAGCGACAATGAGCAGTTCTTC | CASSSGSDNEQFF
TRBD2 | TRBJ2-3 | - | TRBV7-3 | TGTGCCAGCAGCTTATTAGCGGGAGAGGTGGATACGCAGTATTTT | CASSLLAGEVDTQYF
- | TRBJ2-7 | few | TRBV15 | TGTGCCACCAGGAAGACCGGGACGTTAGAGCAGTACTTC | CATRKTGTLEQYF
TRBD1 | TRBJ2-7 | - | TRBV20-1 | TGCAGTGCTAGAAAACCCCGGGACAGGGTTTCAGGCGAGCAGTACTTC | CSARKPRDRVSGEQYF
TRBD2 | TRBJ2-3 | medium-sized | TRBV7-9 | TGTGCCACCCAGGCGGGAGCGAGTAGGGATACGCAGTATTTT | CATQAGASRDTQYF
- | TRBJ1-1 | - | TRBV4-3 | TGCGCCAGCAGCTATGACCAACGGCAGGGGACTGAAGCTTTCTTT | CASSYDQRQGTEAFF
TRBD2 | TRBJ2-5 | - | TRBV7-2 | TGTGCCAGCAGCTTAGTAGCGGGAGGAAAAGAGACCCAGTACTTC | CASSLVAGGKETQYF
TRBD2 | TRBJ2-5 | - | TRBV27 | TGTGCCAGCAGCCACGGACACGGGAGGCCGGGAGACTACGAGACCCAGTACTTC | CASSHGHGRPGDYETQYF
- | TRBJ2-1 | few | TRBV27 | TGTGCCAGCAGTTCTCCCCCGAGAAAGGGGCATGAGCAGTTCTTC | CASSSPPRKGHEQFF
- | TRBJ1-4 | few | TRBV11-3 | TGTGCCAGCAGCAATTCGGGGGGTGGAAAACTGTTTTTT | CASSNSGGGKLFF
TRBD1 | TRBJ2-7 | - | TRBV7-3 | TGTGCCAGCAGCCCCCATCGACAGGGGATAGGCGAGCAGTACTTC | CASSPHRQGIGEQYF
- | TRBJ1-1 | - | TRBV28 | TGTGCCAGCAGTTTCGACGGTATAATGAACACTGAAGCTTTCTTT | CASSFDGIMNTEAFF
- | TRBJ1-4 | - | TRBV6-5 | TGTGCCAGCAGTTACAAGGGTGGCCCTGAAAAACTGTTTTTT | CASSYKGGPEKLFF
- | TRBJ1-1 | few | TRBV12-3/TRBV12-4 | TGTGCCAGCAGTTTAGTAGCAGGGTTGAACACTGAAGCTTTCTTT | CASSLVAGLNTEAFF
- | TRBJ2-3 | many | TRBV29-1 | TGCAGCGTTGTGCGAGATGGGGGGACAGATACGCAGTATTTT | CSVVRDGGTDTQYF
TRBD1 | TRBJ1-1 | few | TRBV15 | TGTGCCACCAGCAGAGATGGAGTAGGGGGCTTGAACACTGAAGCTTTCTTT | CATSRDGVGGLNTEAFF
- | TRBJ1-2 | few | TRBV12-3/TRBV12-4 | TGTGCCAGCAGGGGGGACGTTTTTGGCTACACCTTC | CASRGDVFGYTF
TRBD2 | TRBJ2-7 | - | TRBV20-1 | TGCAGTGCCGCGACTAGCGGGGCCTACGAGCAGTACTTC | CSAATSGAYEQYF
TRBD1 | TRBJ2-3 | - | TRBV7-3 | TGTGCCAGCAGCCTCAGGGGGTTGCGCACAGATACGCAGTATTTT | CASSLRGLRTDTQYF
TRBD2 | TRBJ2-1 | - | TRBV11-3 | TGTGCCAGCAGCTTAGAGAAGCGGGGTTTCTACAATGAGCAGTTCTTC | CASSLEKRGFYNEQFF
- | TRBJ2-1 | few | TRBV5-1 | TGCGCCAGCAGCCCAGGATCAGCAATCCATGAGCAGTTCTTC | CASSPGSAIHEQFF
- | TRBJ2-1 | - | TRBV5-6 | TGTGCCAGCAGCTTGGTGACGGGTTCTCACTACAATGAGCAGTTCTTC | CASSLVTGSHYNEQFF
TRBD2 | TRBJ2-5 | few | TRBV7-9 | TGTGCCAGCAGCTTCCTAGCGGGGTTCCAAGAGACCCAGTACTTC | CASSFLAGFQETQYF
TRBD1 | TRBJ1-6 | few | TRBV27 | TGTGCCAGCAGGCAACAGGGGGTCGGGTCACCCCTCCACTTT | CASRQQGVGSPLHF
- | TRBJ1-6 | - | TRBV20-1 | TGCAGTGCTAGCTCTGGGGCGGGAGGGCGGTCACCCCTCCACTTT | CSASSGAGGRSPLHF
- | TRBJ1-6 | few | TRBV6-1 | TGTGCCAGCAGTCTGGGACTCGCTGGGACCCTCCACTTT | CASSLGLAGTLHF
- | TRBJ1-1 | - | TRBV30 | TGTGCCTGGAACCGGGGGGTGAACACTGAAGCTTTCTTT | CAWNRGVNTEAFF
TRBD2 | TRBJ2-1 | few | TRBV4-2 | TGTGCCAGCAGCCAAGATCCTAGCGGAGCTTACAATGAGCAGTTCTTC | CASSQDPSGAYNEQFF
TRBD1 | TRBJ2-7 | few | TRBV12-3/TRBV12-4 | TGTGCCAGCAGTTTAGACGGGACAGGTGCTGGCGAGCAGTACTTC | CASSLDGTGAGEQYF
- | TRBJ2-1 | few | TRBV6-2/TRBV6-3 | TGTGCCAGCAGTCCCCTTGGACCCGCCTCCTACAATGAGCAGTTCTTC | CASSPLGPASYNEQFF
TRBD1 | TRBJ1-2 | - | TRBV28 | TGTGCCAGCCAGACAGGGTCCTTGAACTATGGCTACACCTTC | CASQTGSLNYGYTF
- | TRBJ2-7 | - | TRBV13 | TGTGCCAGCAGCTTCGACAGCGGGCGGAGCTCCTACGAGCAGTACTTC | CASSFDSGRSSYEQYF
- | TRBJ1-5 | - | TRBV12-3/TRBV12-4 | TGTGCCAGCAGCCTTACGACTTATAGCAATCAGCCCCAGCATTTT | CASSLTTYSNQPQHF
- | TRBJ2-7 | few | TRBV11-3 | TGTGCCAGCAGCTTAGACCTTCGTGAGCAGTACTTC | CASSLDLREQYF
- | TRBJ1-2 | many | TRBV2 | TGTGCCAGCAGTGTGGCGACAGGCCTCTATGGCTACACCTTC | CASSVATGLYGYTF
TRBD2 | TRBJ2-7 | - | TRBV5-1 | TGCGCCAGCAGCTTGGACCTAGCGGGCAAGCGTGAGCAGTACTTC | CASSLDLAGKREQYF
TRBD1 | TRBJ1-5 | few | TRBV7-9 | TGTGCCAGCAGCTGGAGAAAGAGAGGGGGCCATATTCAGCCCCAGCATTTT | CASSWRKRGGHIQPQHF
TRBD2 | TRBJ2-3 | many | TRBV7-9 | TGTGCCAGCACTGGGATAGCGGGAGCTACAGATACGCAGTATTTT | CASTGIAGATDTQYF
- | TRBJ1-4 | - | TRBV11-3 | TGTGCCAGCAGCCTAAACGATGGCAGGGCGTTTTTT | CASSLNDGRAFF
- | TRBJ2-7 | few | TRBV6-2/TRBV6-3 | TGTGCCAGCAGTTGGGACTTCTACGAGCAGTACTTC | CASSWDFYEQYF